This T cell receptor (beta chain) was recovered during a study of cytomegalovirus exposure and HLA in healthy donors (dated by TCRdb to the late 2010s). The study in broad terms: According to an earlier analysis of 550 to 700 of the donors, some 180 million T cells yielded over 90 million unique TCR beta sequences and roughly 280 Gb of sequence data. To predict cytomegalovirus infection status, the study brought together high-throughput TCR immunosequencing, statistical association of individual TCRs with disease status, and machine learning. An early release that covered some 640 HLA-typed donors contained approximately 300 gigabases of sequencing data and tens of millions of unique TCR sequences. Among some 410 genotyped donors of the cohort, an average of roughly 230,000 unique TCR beta nucleotide sequences was sequenced per donor, of which about 18% were non-productive. The study used immunosequencing to profile the T cell repertoires of 600 to 850 subjects and linked those repertoires to cytomegalovirus serostatus. Every discovery cohort repertoire had been produced on one sequencing platform. The number of donors typed differed by locus, with about 629-630 for A, B, C, DRB1 and DQB1, around 500 for DQA1, 600 to 610 for DPA1, and some 450 for DPB1. HLA typing covered class I and class II loci at four-digit resolution. The genetic ancestry cluster associated with self-reported Caucasian donors included about 81% of the roughly 400 genotyped donors. An earlier analysis of 587 of the donors used high-throughput TCR beta sequencing to judge whether each TCR beta V gene segment behaved as functional or pseudogenic. A later genetic analysis used genome-wide SNP genotypes for about 65% of the roughly 670 donors, treating that subset as a discovery cohort. Besides the first cohort of around 670 subjects, a separate validation cohort made up of over 100 different subjects was used. The study aimed to test whether cataloging public T cell receptors could reveal signatures of past pathogen exposure. A later analysis re-examined previously published TCR beta repertoires from hundreds of donors and added high-resolution HLA genotyping to investigate patterns of TCR occurrence. Alongside the repertoire data, information on donor age, sex, ethnicity and CMV serostatus was compiled. The later analysis used no new phenotypic data to find candidate immune exposures, relying instead on TCR beta sequences and their occurrence across donors. Because of strong linkage in the cohort, 4 to 6 DR-DQ haplotypes were treated as single units for association and clustering.

The cohort comprised hundreds of healthy bone marrow donors. At the time of sampling, all cohort members were nominally healthy, though unrecorded immune exposures were likely present. The donor was CMV seronegative and belonged to the group of 352 seronegative cohort members. Each donor provided a peripheral blood sample, and peripheral blood mononuclear cells were used for TCR beta sequencing. The Qiagen DNeasy Blood Extraction Kit was used to extract genomic DNA from the blood cell samples. About this clone itself: Which antigen it targets is not known. No qualities accompany the bases; no much larger clone lies one base away.

The library was obtained by the immunoSEQ multiplex PCR assay. For the multiplex PCR, a mixture combining 60 forward primers for TCR Vbeta segments and 13 reverse primers for TCR Jbeta segments was used. A multiplex PCR assay on genomic DNA amplified the CDR3 region of rearranged TCR beta genes. The amplified TCR beta libraries were sequenced on the Illumina HiSeq System as 87-base-pair reads. In the authors' own workflow: A later analysis counted approximately 76 million unique TCR beta chains across the 640 or so repertoires, and approximately 11 million of these chains were shared by at least two donors. Raw reads were error-corrected and collapsed into unique sequences with a nearest-neighbor algorithm that merged closely related sequences to remove PCR and sequencing errors. To assign V, D and J gene segments, CDR3 sequences were aligned to IMGT reference sequences. For a sequence to be retained, a match of at least six nucleotides was required to both a V gene segment and a J gene segment. Rearrangements were called productive when the CDR3 lacked stop codons and stayed in frame with V and J; all others were non-productive. Following IMGT convention, CDR3 was defined as the stretch from the second conserved V-encoded cysteine up to the conserved J-encoded phenylalanine. The earlier analysis of some 600 of the donors excluded sequences that lacked an unambiguous match to a single V gene segment. In an earlier analysis of 500 to 750 of the donors, V segments were called functional above 56.7% productive rearrangements and were called segregating when the between-donor standard deviation exceeded 5%. To diagnose cytomegalovirus status from the catalog of TCR beta chain sequences, a statistical classification framework was built. A later analysis assigned V and J genes by comparing TCR nucleotide sequences with IMGT/GENE-DB human TR gene sequences. In a later analysis, CDR3 sequences and most-parsimonious VDJ recombination scenarios were assigned using the TCRdist pipeline. In a later analysis, each TCR beta chain was defined by its CDR3 amino acid sequence together with its V-gene family, and reads lacking a unique V-gene family were excluded. In a later analysis, 500 to 650 highly shared, low-generation-probability nucleotide sequences were removed to address suspected cross-contamination and a sequencing artifact. In a later analysis, a clonal expansion index was calculated for each public chain from normalized within-repertoire ranks of inferred template counts. Generation probabilities in a later analysis came from a VDJ recombination model fitted to out-of-frame rearrangements, and those results were checked against IGoR. A later analysis scored TCR-TCR, TCR-HLA and TCR-CMV co-occurrence with hypergeometric tests, applying a repertoire-size bias correction to TCR pairs. False discovery rates were estimated in a later analysis by permuting HLA or CMV assignments 20 times. In a later analysis, co-occurring TCRs were grouped using DBSCAN, with TCRdist sequence similarity added in when clustering inside HLA-allele-positive subsets. Co-occurrence clustering excluded repertoires with fewer than 30,000 or more than 120,000 public chains, plus five with anomalous nucleotide sharing. The table comes from immuneACCESS by way of TCRdb, which keeps in-frame sequences with V and J called. Part of the clones is missing from these tables; in studies checked, under half for an unresolved V gene and the rest for unknown reasons. V and J calls and clone size are given by that table; D and trimming were obtained from the DNA. Within this sample are approximately 290,000 clones, with about four fifths of them counted one time only. The top ten clonotypes cover about 0.3% of the sample.

The research as a whole found: According to a later analysis, TCR association rates differed among HLA loci, with DRB1 alleles showing the most associated TCRs and HLA-C alleles showing the fewest. According to a later analysis, parvovirus B19, influenza, CMV and Epstein-Barr virus appeared linked to several top co-occurrence clusters. In this cohort, only TCR beta chains were sequenced, and detectable features were limited by the absence of alpha or paired-chain data. Compared with equally common non-associated chains, HLA-associated TCR beta chains in a later analysis were more clonally expanded and had lower generation probabilities. A further reported finding was that TCR beta sequences accurately predicted the HLA-A and HLA-B alleles for most subjects in the first cohort. Broadly in line with IMGT annotations, most TCR beta V segments showed up in productive rearrangements about 87% or about 30% of the time in an earlier analysis of approximately 640 of the donors. A few of the identified cytomegalovirus-associated TCR beta chains were confirmed in vitro to be specific for cytomegalovirus antigens. Compared with the approximately 700-donor mean, donors in an Asian-associated ancestry cluster had fewer N-insertions in productive TCRs, according to a later genetic analysis. A cluster of highly shared sequence variants was judged likely to be a technical artifact of the sequencing pipeline. Because HLA typing was unavailable for some donors at each locus, only the typed subset was used in association tests. Most TCR sequences were observed very rarely across donors, whereas some public TCRs were present in many individuals. Sequencing depth was assumed to be roughly uniform across donors in the presence/absence analyses, though that assumption may not hold. An association between a missense DCLRE1C variant and V-gene and J-gene trimming of TCR beta chains was found in a later genetic analysis and replicated in an independent cohort. Correlated functional status among segregating V segments might be attributable to linkage disequilibrium, but an unknown experimental factor could not be ruled out. In the study, around 150 TCR beta chains were listed as associated with cytomegalovirus. Because counts were too low, around 17 rarely observed V segments, including chromosome 9 orphons, were left out of the earlier analysis of about 620 of the donors. According to a later analysis, most CMV-associated TCR beta chains appeared to be HLA-restricted, and the HLA associations seemed to be driven largely by CMV exposure. The classifier was reported to diagnose cytomegalovirus status with high specificity and sensitivity in both the original and validation cohorts. Immune exposure information for the cohort was limited to CMV serostatus. The authors suggested that the approach could potentially be extended to other disease states and immunological phenotypes. At a false discovery rate of 0.05, a later analysis linked fewer than 20,000 TCR beta sequences to specific HLA alleles. Assigning TCR associations to individual alleles was difficult when HLA alleles, especially DR and DQ, strongly co-occurred.

The TCR comes from a girl aged 2-15 years in good health and CMV-seronegative. The sequenced sample consisted of PBMCs.

The base sequence is TGTGCCAGCAGCTTAGAACAGGGGGCGATTGTCGAGCAGTACTTC. This is translated as CASSLEQGAIVEQYF. The receptor chain draws on TRBV7-8 and TRBJ2-7, and 9 junctional nucleotides match TRBD1. V is trimmed back by 1 base and J by 6 bases, and the junction contains 7 bases that no gene match accounts for. CDR1 and CDR2, looked up from the germline V gene, are SGHVS and FQNEAQ. Including the terminal cysteine and phenylalanine, the CDR3 comprises 15 residues. Of all the DNA, just the CDR3 is kept, 45 bases in frame from base 1.